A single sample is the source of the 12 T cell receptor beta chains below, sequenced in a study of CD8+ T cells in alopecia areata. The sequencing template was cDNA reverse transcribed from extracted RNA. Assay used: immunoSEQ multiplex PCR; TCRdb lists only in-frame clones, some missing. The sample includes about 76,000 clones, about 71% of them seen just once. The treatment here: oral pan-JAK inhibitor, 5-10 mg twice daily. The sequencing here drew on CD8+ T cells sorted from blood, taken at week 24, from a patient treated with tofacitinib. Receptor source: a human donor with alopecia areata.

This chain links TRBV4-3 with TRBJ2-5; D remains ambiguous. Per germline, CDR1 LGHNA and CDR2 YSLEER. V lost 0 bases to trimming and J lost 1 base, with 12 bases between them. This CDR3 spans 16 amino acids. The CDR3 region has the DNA TGCGCCAGCAGCCAAGATAGGGCGGTACTCCAAGAGACCCAGTACTTC. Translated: CASSQDRAVLQETQYF.

The CDR3 region is CASSLQGADTGELFF. Written as DNA, the CDR3 is TGTGCCAGCAGTTTACAGGGGGCGGACACCGGGGAGCTGTTTTTT. The gene calls are TRBV27 and TRBJ2-2; 8 bases agree with TRBD1. V was clipped by 2 bases and J by 3 bases; unmatched bases: 2. Germline V CDR1 and CDR2: MNHEY, SMNVEV (reference sequence). The CDR3 is 15 amino acids.

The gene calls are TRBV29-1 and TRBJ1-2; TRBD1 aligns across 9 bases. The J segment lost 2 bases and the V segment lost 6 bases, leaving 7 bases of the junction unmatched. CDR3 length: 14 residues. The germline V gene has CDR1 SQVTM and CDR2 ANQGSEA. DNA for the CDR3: TGCAGCGTGGCATGGACAGGGGAAAACTATGGCTACACCTTC. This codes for CSVAWTGENYGYTF.

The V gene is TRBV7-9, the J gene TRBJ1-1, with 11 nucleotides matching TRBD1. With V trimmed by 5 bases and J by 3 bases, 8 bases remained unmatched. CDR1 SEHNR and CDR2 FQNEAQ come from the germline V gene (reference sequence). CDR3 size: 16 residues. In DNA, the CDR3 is TGTGCCAGCAGCGATGAGGACAGGGGGCGGCACACTGAAGCTTTCTTT. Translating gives CASSDEDRGRHTEAFF.

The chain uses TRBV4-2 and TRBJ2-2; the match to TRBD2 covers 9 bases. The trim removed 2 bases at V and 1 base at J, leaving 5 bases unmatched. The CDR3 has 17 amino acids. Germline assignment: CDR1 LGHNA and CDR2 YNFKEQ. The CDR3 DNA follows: TGTGCCAGCAGCCAATCTCCTAGCGGGGTGAACACCGGGGAGCTGTTTTTT. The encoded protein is CASSQSPSGVNTGELFF.

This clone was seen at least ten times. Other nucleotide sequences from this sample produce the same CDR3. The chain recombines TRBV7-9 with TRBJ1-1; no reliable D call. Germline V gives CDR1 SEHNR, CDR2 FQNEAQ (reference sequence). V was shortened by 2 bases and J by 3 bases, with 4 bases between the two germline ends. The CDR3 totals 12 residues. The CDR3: CASSLSDTEAFF. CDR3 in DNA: TGTGCCAGCAGCTTATCGGACACTGAAGCTTTCTTT.

The CDR3 sequence is CAWAGDPEKGQPQHF. The CDR3 DNA reads TGTGCCTGGGCCGGGGACCCGGAGAAGGGTCAGCCCCAGCATTTT. The gene calls are TRBV30 and TRBJ1-5; D is possibly TRBD1 (5 bases). V lost 5 bases and J 6 bases, leaving 20 bases between the germline ends. This CDR3 is built from 15 residues. Germline V CDR1 and CDR2: GTSNPN, SVGIG (reference sequence).

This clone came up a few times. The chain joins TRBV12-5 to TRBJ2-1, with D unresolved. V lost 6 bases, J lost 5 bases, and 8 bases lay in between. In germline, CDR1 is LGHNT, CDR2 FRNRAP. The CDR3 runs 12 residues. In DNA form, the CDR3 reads TGTGCTAGTGGCCCAAGCAACAATGAGCAGTTCTTC. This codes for CASGPSNNEQFF.

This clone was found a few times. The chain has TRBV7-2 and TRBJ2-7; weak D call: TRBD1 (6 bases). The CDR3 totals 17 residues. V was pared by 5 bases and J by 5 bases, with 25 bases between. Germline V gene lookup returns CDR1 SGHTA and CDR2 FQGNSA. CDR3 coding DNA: TGTGCCAGCAGCCTTCGGAACAGGGAAGGTTCAAGGAACGAGCAGTACTTC. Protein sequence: CASSLRNREGSRNEQYF.

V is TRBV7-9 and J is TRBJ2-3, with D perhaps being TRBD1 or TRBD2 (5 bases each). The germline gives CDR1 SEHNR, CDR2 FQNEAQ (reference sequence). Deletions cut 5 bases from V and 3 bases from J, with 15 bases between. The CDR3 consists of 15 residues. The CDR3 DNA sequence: TGTGCCAGCAGCCGCGCTGAGGGGCCGACAGATACGCAGTATTTT. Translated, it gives CASSRAEGPTDTQYF.

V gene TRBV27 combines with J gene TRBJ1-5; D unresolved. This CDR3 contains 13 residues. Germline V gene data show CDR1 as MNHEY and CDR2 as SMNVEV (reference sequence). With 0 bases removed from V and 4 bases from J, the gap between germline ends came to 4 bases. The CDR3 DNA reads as TGTGCCAGCAGTTTATCAGGGAATCAGCCCCAGCATTTT. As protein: CASSLSGNQPQHF.

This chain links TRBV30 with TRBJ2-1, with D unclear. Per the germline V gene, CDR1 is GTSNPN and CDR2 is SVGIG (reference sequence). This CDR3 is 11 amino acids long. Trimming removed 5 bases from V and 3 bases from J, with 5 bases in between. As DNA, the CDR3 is TGTGCCTGGGTTGACTACAATGAGCAGTTCTTC. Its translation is CAWVDYNEQFF.